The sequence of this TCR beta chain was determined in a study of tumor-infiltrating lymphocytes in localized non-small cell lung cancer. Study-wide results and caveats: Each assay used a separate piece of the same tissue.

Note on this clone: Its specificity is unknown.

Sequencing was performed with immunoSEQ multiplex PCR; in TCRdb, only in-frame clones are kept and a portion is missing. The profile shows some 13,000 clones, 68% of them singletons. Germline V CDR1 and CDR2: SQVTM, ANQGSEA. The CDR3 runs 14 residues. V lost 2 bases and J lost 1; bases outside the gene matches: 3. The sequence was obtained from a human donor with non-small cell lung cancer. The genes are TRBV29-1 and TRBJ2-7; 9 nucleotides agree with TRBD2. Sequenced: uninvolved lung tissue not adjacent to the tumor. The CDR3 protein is CSVETSGSSYEQYF. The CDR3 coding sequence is TGCAGCGTTGAAACTAGCGGGTCTTCCTACGAGCAGTACTTC.